The present entry profiles one TCR beta chain with its context. Its matching antigen is unknown. At one boundary the junction diverges from the germline segment, which might be a read error. The entry originates in a study of CD8+CD57+ T cells in acquired aplastic anemia. The germline CDR1 and CDR2 sequences are SGHAT and FQDESV (reference sequence). The CDR3 has 16 amino acids. TCR beta VDJ and CDR3 profiling used genomic DNA as template. One entry per CDR3 protein, called by TCRdb with MiXCR from the reads. Of roughly 17,000 distinct CDR3 sequences in the sample, about 40% were seen once. An expansion of CD8+CD57+ cells by flow cytometry had been shown in patients chosen for sequencing. Severe acquired aplastic anemia was the diagnosis recorded for all patients. A bead-enriched population of CD8+CD57+ cells gave a mean 1.6 ug DNA. Findings and limits, study-wide: In patients, CD8+CD57+ cells had lower diversity than total CD4+ and CD8+ pools. Patients and healthy controls showed no significant CD8+ Simpson's diversity difference.

The chain links TRBV11-1 to TRBJ2-7, with D possibly matching TRBD1 (6 bases). Specimen: CD8+CD57+ T cells sorted from PBMCs. Indicated subset: bead-enriched CD8+CD57+ effector memory T cells from SAA patients. This TCR derives from a human donor with aplastic anemia. CDR3 residues: CASSLSDRGQAYEQCF. CDR3 in DNA: TGTGCCAGCAGCTTATCGGACAGAGGCCAGGCCTACGAGCAGTGCTTC.